This T cell receptor (beta chain) comes out of a study of cytomegalovirus exposure and HLA in healthy donors. At the level of the study: Earlier work reported 100 million or so unique TCR beta sequences from 150 million to 200 million T cells.

Germline V gene lookup returns CDR1 LGHNA and CDR2 YSLEER. Trimming at V came to 0 bases and at J to 4 bases, leaving 5 bases not matched to a gene. The CDR3 covers 18 residues. 60 Vbeta and 13 Jbeta primers were used in PCR. Repertoires were generated with immunoSEQ multiplex PCR, while TCRdb's copy carries only in-frame clones and drops some. The sample contains 150,000 to 200,000 clones, around 88% of which appear only once. Worth noting for this clone: The target antigen is unknown.

Study-wide findings and caveats: In a later analysis, HLA-C alleles had the fewest associated TCRs, DRB1 alleles the most. Certain indistinguishable V segments, among them TRBV6-2 and TRBV6-3, were excluded.

This receptor was taken from a woman aged 25 to 45 in good health and CMV-seronegative. The chain is built from TRBV4-3 and TRBJ2-3, with 15 bases aligning to TRBD2. Sequenced sample: PBMCs. The CDR3 DNA sequence: TGCGCCAGCAGCCAAGACGGGACTAGCGGGGGGAGGGCAGATACGCAGTATTTT. It translates to CASSQDGTSGGRADTQYF.